This section outlines one TCR beta chain sequence together with its context. It has no known antigen specificity. It has no much larger one-base neighbor in the sample; base qualities were not kept. This sample stems from a study of radiotherapy plus CTLA-4 blockade in lung cancer (dated by TCRdb to the late 2010s). For context, the study as a whole: Among enrolled patients, under 20% had an objective response and approximately 30% reached disease control. Overall results and qualifications from the work: After treatment with radiotherapy and ipilimumab, TCR clones that came from tumors expanded in the peripheral blood. Increased serum interferon-beta after radiation, together with early dynamic changes in blood T cell clones, were reported to be the strongest predictors of response.

Library preparation used the immunoSEQ multiplex PCR assay. TCRdb mirrors the immuneACCESS table, restricted to in-frame sequences. Some clones are absent from its copies; in checked studies, under half trace to an unresolved V gene, and the reason for the others is unknown. The sample data list 80,000 to 100,000 clones, and 65% to 85% of these were observed just once. The ten largest clones add up to around 3% of the sample. The study tested focal radiation therapy combined with CTLA-4 blockade (ipilimumab) in patients with chemo-refractory metastatic non-small-cell lung cancer. For CDR1 and CDR2, the germline V gene (reference sequence) lists MNHEY and SMNVEV. CDR3 length: 16 amino acids, cysteine to phenylalanine. Only CDR3 DNA remains: 48 bases, in frame from the first base. A distance of 21 bases separates the germline ends of V and J, which lose 0 bases and 13 bases respectively.

This clonotype was sampled from a human donor with non-small cell lung cancer who had a partial response to radiotherapy plus ipilimumab. Some clones in this sample may be carry-over from other donors' samples. The sample in question was peripheral blood, obtained from a patient treated with radiotherapy plus ipilimumab. The rearranged chain carries TRBV27 and TRBJ1-4; TRBD1 might be the D gene, on 6 matching bases. CDR3 sequence: CASSLSGAGARKGLFF. The sequenced DNA: TGTGCCAGCAGTTTATCGGGGGCAGGGGCGCGGAAGGGACTGTTTTTT. Here the CDR3 is joined to the reference TRBV27 and TRBJ1-4 genes, and the full variable domain is: EAQVTQNPRYLITVTGKKLTVTCSQNMNHEYMSWYRQDPGLGLRQIYYSMNVEVTDKGDVPEGYKVSRKEKRNFPLILESPSPNQTSLYFCASSLSGAGARKGLFFGSGTQLSVL.